A selection of T cell receptor beta chains follows, all from one sample in a study of shared clonotypes between healthy human individuals. Using immunoSEQ multiplex PCR, the repertoire was profiled, and TCRdb retains in-frame clones only, with some absent. This sample yields 950,000 to 1,300,000 clones, of which about 80% are seen a single time; about 1.5% belongs to the top ten. Sequenced: memory CD4+ T cells sorted from blood. These receptor sequences come from a young man in good health. The CDR3 runs from the conserved cysteine through the conserved F or W. D genes are given only for firm matches. The size of a clone is reported for some rows only, either as once, few or many, or as a class for expanded clones.

J gene | clone size | V gene | D gene | CDR3 DNA | CDR3 protein
TRBJ1-1 | NA | TRBV11-2 | NA | TGTGCCAGCAGTCAAGGGTCCCGGACAGAAGCTTTCTTT | CASSQGSRTEAFF
TRBJ2-7 | few | TRBV18 | NA | TGTGCCAGCTCACAACCCGGGACACCCTACGAGCAGTACTTC | CASSQPGTPYEQYF
TRBJ1-4 | NA | TRBV28 | NA | TGTGCCACCGGGGGGCCTGCAACTAATGAAAAACTGTTTTTT | CATGGPATNEKLFF
TRBJ2-2 | NA | TRBV9 | TRBD2 | TGTGCCAGCAGCGTAGCGCTAGCGGGAACCGGGGAGCTGTTTTTT | CASSVALAGTGELFF
TRBJ1-5 | few | TRBV27 | NA | TGTGCCAGCAGTCGCCTTACCGACAGTAGCAATCAGCCCCAGCATTTT | CASSRLTDSSNQPQHF
TRBJ2-3 | NA | TRBV7-2 | TRBD2 | TGTGCCAGCAGCTTAGCCCCCGGGACTAGCGGCACAGATACGCAGTATTTT | CASSLAPGTSGTDTQYF
TRBJ1-1 | NA | TRBV10-3 | NA | TGTGCCATCAGTGAGTCGATAAAGGGGGGCGGCACTGAAGCTTTCTTT | CAISESIKGGGTEAFF
TRBJ2-1 | NA | TRBV10-2 | NA | TGCGCCACCTGGGCCCAGGCGACCAATGAGCAGTTCTTC | CATWAQATNEQFF
TRBJ2-5 | NA | TRBV6-1 | TRBD1 | TGTGCCAGCAGTGAAGCCGAACAGGGGCTACTCCGTGAGACCCAGTACTTC | CASSEAEQGLLRETQYF
TRBJ2-6 | NA | TRBV14 | TRBD1 | TGTGCCAGCAGCCAAGATCTAGGCAGGGGGACTGGGGCCAACGTCCTGACTTTC | CASSQDLGRGTGANVLTF
TRBJ1-4 | NA | TRBV30 | NA | TGTGCCTGGAGTAGACCGGCTACAACTAATGAAAAACTGTTTTTT | CAWSRPATTNEKLFF
TRBJ2-1 | NA | TRBV6-5 | TRBD2 | TGTGCCAGCAGTTACTCAGGACTAGCGTCTGATGAGCAGTTCTTC | CASSYSGLASDEQFF
TRBJ1-2 | NA | TRBV30 | TRBD1 | TGTGCCTGGGATTCCGGACAGGGGAACTATGGCTACACCTTC | CAWDSGQGNYGYTF
TRBJ2-3 | NA | TRBV11-3 | NA | TGTGCCAGCAGCTCCTTTCCCACAGATACGCAGTATTTT | CASSSFPTDTQYF
TRBJ2-5 | NA | TRBV7-2 | NA | TGTGCCAGCAGCTCACCCCTCCGGGAGACCCAGTACTTC | CASSSPLRETQYF
TRBJ1-1 | NA | TRBV30 | TRBD1 | TGTGCCTGGAGTGCGTCCGGGACAGGGAACACTGAAGCTTTCTTT | CAWSASGTGNTEAFF
TRBJ2-7 | NA | TRBV30 | NA | TGTGCCTGGAGTGGGGCTCCCTACGAGCAGTACTTC | CAWSGAPYEQYF
TRBJ2-7 | few | TRBV6-1 | NA | TGTGCCAGCAGTGAAGCCTTGACAGTCAGCTCCTACGAGCAGTACTTC | CASSEALTVSSYEQYF
TRBJ2-3 | NA | TRBV6-1 | TRBD2 | TGTGCCAGCAGTGAAGTGCGGGGGTTCACAGATACGCAGTATTTT | CASSEVRGFTDTQYF
TRBJ2-1 | NA | TRBV5-1 | NA | TGCGCCAGCAGACAGCCGTTCTTGGCCAATGAGCAGTTCTTC | CASRQPFLANEQFF
TRBJ1-2 | NA | TRBV6-1 | NA | TGTGCCAGCAGTGCTCCGGAGCGCGCCCTGTGGGGCTACACCTTC | CASSAPERALWGYTF
TRBJ2-3 | NA | TRBV2 | TRBD1 | TGTGCCAGCAGCCACGGACAGGGGGTCGTTTATACGCAGTATTTT | CASSHGQGVVYTQYF
TRBJ2-7 | NA | TRBV30 | TRBD1 | TGTGCCGGGGGACAGGGCCACTCCTACGAGCAGTACTTC | CAGGQGHSYEQYF
TRBJ1-3 | NA | TRBV27 | NA | TGTGCCAGCAGTCTTACCGGGACGGAATCAAACACCATATATTTT | CASSLTGTESNTIYF
TRBJ2-7 | once | TRBV21-1 | NA | TGTGCCAGCAGCAAAGAAGGGACTCCGTACGAGCAGTACTTC | CASSKEGTPYEQYF
TRBJ2-3 | NA | TRBV28 | NA | TGTGCCAGCAGTTTTTCCCAACCCACAGATACGCAGTATTTT | CASSFSQPTDTQYF
TRBJ1-1 | NA | TRBV30 | TRBD1 | TGTGCCTGGAGTGTAGGACAGGGGGCATCTGAAGCTTTCTTT | CAWSVGQGASEAFF
TRBJ1-3 | NA | TRBV13 | NA | TGTGCCAGCAGCTTAGGGTGGCCCTCTGGAAACACCATATATTTT | CASSLGWPSGNTIYF
TRBJ1-1 | few | TRBV7-9 | NA | TGTGCCAGCAGCCATGCGGGGGCCCCTGAAGCTTTCTTT | CASSHAGAPEAFF
TRBJ2-7 | NA | TRBV7-2 | TRBD2 | TGTGCCAGCAGCTCCGTTAGCGGGAGGCTCGAGCAGTACTTC | CASSSVSGRLEQYF
TRBJ1-2 | once | TRBV5-6 | NA | TGTGCCAGCACCCTGGGGCTGTCTAAAACGAGCCGGGGCGGAGGCTACACCTTC | CASTLGLSKTSRGGGYTF
TRBJ2-1 | NA | TRBV9 | TRBD2 | TGTGCCAGCAGCAATCCCGGGACTAGCGGGACCCGGGGAGTTTTCAATGAGCAGTTCTTC | CASSNPGTSGTRGVFNEQFF
TRBJ1-1 | NA | TRBV9 | NA | TGTGCCAGCAGCGTTGCTCCGCAGGGTTGGGCTGAAGCTTTCTTT | CASSVAPQGWAEAFF